This T cell receptor (beta chain) was identified during a study of blood T cell repertoires in COVID-19. Overall study: COVID-19 samples collected from the United States, Italy and Spain covered acute and convalescent phases.

As handled by the study authors: Researchers report that nucleated cell counts were estimated from reference gene primer amplification. Data came from immunoSEQ multiplex PCR; TCRdb stores just in-frame clones and leaves some out. The V and J calls and clone size are taken from that table; D and trimming were inferred from the DNA. This sample has some 160,000 clones, with around 89% found just once. The CDR3 has 19 amino acids. The trim removed 1 base at V and 0 bases at J, leaving 11 bases unmatched. Germline V CDR1 and CDR2: LNHDA, SQIVND (reference sequence). J is TRBJ2-5 and V is TRBV19; 10 bases agree with TRBD2. Material for sequencing was peripheral blood. The origin of this receptor is a man in his forties or fifties who had recovered from COVID-19. CDR3 in amino acids: CASSIVAGASGSYQETQYF. The CDR3, as DNA: TGTGCCAGTAGTATAGTGGCCGGGGCTAGCGGGAGCTACCAAGAGACCCAGTACTTC.